The rows below give T cell receptor beta chains drawn from one sample of a study of cytomegalovirus exposure and HLA in healthy donors. Generated by immunoSEQ multiplex PCR, the TCRdb table keeps only in-frame clones and is missing some. The sample holds about 330,000 clones, 86% seen once. The sample comprised PBMCs. These receptor sequences come from a woman under 30 in good health and CMV-seronegative. Both conserved end residues are part of each CDR3. A D gene is named only where the DNA matches it firmly. Clone size is not always given. Where it is, it says once, few, many or a class for expanded clones.

CDR3nt | CDR3aa | v_gene | d_gene | abundance | j_gene
TGTGCCAGCAGCTTGGGACTGTACTCCTACGAGCAGTACTTC | CASSLGLYSYEQYF | TRBV11-2 | . | . | TRBJ2-7
TGTGCCAGCAGCTTCGGGCTAGCGGAGTCCTACGAGCAGTACTTC | CASSFGLAESYEQYF | TRBV11-2 | TRBD2 | . | TRBJ2-7
TGTGCCAGCAGTGAATTAGGACTAGCGAGCAATGAGCAGTTCTTC | CASSELGLASNEQFF | TRBV2 | TRBD2 | . | TRBJ2-1
TGTGCCAGCAGTGTTGTAGCGGGAGGGCCTTCAGATACGCAGTATTTT | CASSVVAGGPSDTQYF | TRBV2 | TRBD2 | once | TRBJ2-3
TGTGCCAGCTCTCTGTACCAAGAGACCCAGTACTTC | CASSLYQETQYF | TRBV18 | . | . | TRBJ2-5
TGTGCCAGCAGTTTGGGGGGGATCAGCAATCAGCCCCAGCATTTT | CASSLGGISNQPQHF | TRBV28 | . | . | TRBJ1-5
TGTGCCATCAGTGAGAGCGTCTCCTACGAGCAGTACTTC | CAISESVSYEQYF | TRBV10-3 | . | . | TRBJ2-7
TGTGCCAGCAGTTTACAGGCTGGTGGCTACACCTTC | CASSLQAGGYTF | TRBV6-6 | . | few | TRBJ1-2
TGTGCCAGCAGTCCGACAGGGAGTAAGGAAAAACTGTTTTTT | CASSPTGSKEKLFF | TRBV27 | TRBD1 | . | TRBJ1-4
TGCGCCAGCAGCCAAGTTCCCGTGCAGGGTACGCAGTATTTT | CASSQVPVQGTQYF | TRBV4-3 | . | . | TRBJ2-3
TGTGCCACCAGCAGAGACAGGGCCCGCAGTGGCTACACCTTC | CATSRDRARSGYTF | TRBV15 | . | . | TRBJ1-2
TGTGCCAGCAGCACACGTACGGGGGGTGGCGGAGAGACCCAGTACTTC | CASSTRTGGGGETQYF | TRBV5-4 | TRBD2 | . | TRBJ2-5
TGTGCCAGCAGTGAATATCCAGGGGGTAGCAATCAGCCCCAGCATTTT | CASSEYPGGSNQPQHF | TRBV6-1 | TRBD1 | . | TRBJ1-5
TGCGCCAGCAGCCTAGGACAGGGGGCGTCTGGAAACACCATATATTTT | CASSLGQGASGNTIYF | TRBV5-1 | TRBD1 | . | TRBJ1-3
TGTGCCAGCTCCCTCGGACAGGGGGCAATTTACGAGCAGTACTTC | CASSLGQGAIYEQYF | TRBV18 | TRBD1 | . | TRBJ2-7
TGTGCTACCATTTCGGGATACGAGCAGTACTTC | CATISGYEQYF | TRBV28 | . | . | TRBJ2-7
TGTGCCAGCAGCCCAGGGACAGGGGACACCGGGGAGCTGTTTTTT | CASSPGTGDTGELFF | TRBV6-5 | TRBD1 | . | TRBJ2-2
TGTGCCAGCAGTTTAGTTCGGGACAAAGTCATGAACACTGAAGCTTTCTTT | CASSLVRDKVMNTEAFF | TRBV28 | . | once | TRBJ1-1
TGCGCCAGCAGCCAAGAGATGGGCCGGAACACTGAAGCTTTCTTT | CASSQEMGRNTEAFF | TRBV4-3 | . | once | TRBJ1-1
TGTGCCAGCTCACCACCGGGCTTAAGCTCCTACGAGCAGTACTTC | CASSPPGLSSYEQYF | TRBV18 | . | . | TRBJ2-7
TGTGCCAGCAGTACCACTAAGGAGCAGTTCTTC | CASSTTKEQFF | TRBV11-3 | . | . | TRBJ2-1
TGTGCCAGTAGTATATGGGACCCAGCGGGAGGTGGCAATGAGCAGTTCTTC | CASSIWDPAGGGNEQFF | TRBV19 | TRBD2 | . | TRBJ2-1
TGTGCCAGCAGCCCCTCCTCCGTCTCCGAGCAGTACTTC | CASSPSSVSEQYF | TRBV5-6 | . | . | TRBJ2-7
TGTGCCAGCAGCTTAGGCCCGGGGTTCACCGGGGAGCTGTTTTTT | CASSLGPGFTGELFF | TRBV13 | . | once | TRBJ2-2
TGCGCCAGCAGCCAAGAAACTAGCGGCCTCGCCGAGCAGTACTTC | CASSQETSGLAEQYF | TRBV4-1 | TRBD2 | once | TRBJ2-7
TGTGCCAGCAGTTACTCGTTTTATTCGGGGAACGAGCAGTACTTC | CASSYSFYSGNEQYF | TRBV6-5 | . | . | TRBJ2-7
TGTGCCAGCAGCGTAGCAACCGGGACAGGGATGGCCGTAGGGCAAAATGAGCAGTTCTTC | CASSVATGTGMAVGQNEQFF | TRBV9 | TRBD1 | . | TRBJ2-1
TGTGCCAGCAGCTTTCTCGCGGACAGGGATTTGTCGGGCTACACCTTC | CASSFLADRDLSGYTF | TRBV7-3 | TRBD1 | few | TRBJ1-2
TGTGCCAGCAGCCAAGATCTAGCGGGCAATGAGCAGTTCTTC | CASSQDLAGNEQFF | TRBV14 | TRBD2 | . | TRBJ2-1
TGTGCCAGCAGGTCAGCCGCGGGGGCTAACTACGAGCAGTACTTC | CASRSAAGANYEQYF | TRBV5-6 | . | . | TRBJ2-7
TGCGCCAGCAGCTTGTTTGCGGGTGACAATGAGCAGTTCTTC | CASSLFAGDNEQFF | TRBV4-3 | . | . | TRBJ2-1
TGTGCCAGCACTTATGTGTACGAGCAGTACTTC | CASTYVYEQYF | TRBV27 | . | . | TRBJ2-7
TGCGCCAGCAGCCGCTCCCCAGGGATCGACACTGAAGCTTTCTTT | CASSRSPGIDTEAFF | TRBV4-3 | . | . | TRBJ1-1
TGTGCCGCCAGCAGGGACAGGAGCACAGATACGCAGTATTTT | CAASRDRSTDTQYF | TRBV2 | TRBD1 | . | TRBJ2-3
TGCGCCAGCAGCTTGGGATGGACTAGCGGGAGTAAGGGAGAGACCCAGTACTTC | CASSLGWTSGSKGETQYF | TRBV5-1 | TRBD2 | . | TRBJ2-5
TGTGCCAGCACCCGGGAGAGGTCCACTACGGGGCAGTACTTC | CASTRERSTTGQYF | TRBV28 | . | . | TRBJ2-7
TGCAGCGTTGAGGATCCAGGGGGCTTCTACGAGCAGTACTTC | CSVEDPGGFYEQYF | TRBV29-1 | TRBD1 | few | TRBJ2-7
TGTGCCAGCAGTGGGGATAGCGGGGGAGGTAGCAATGAGCAGTTCTTC | CASSGDSGGGSNEQFF | TRBV2 | TRBD2 | . | TRBJ2-1
TGTGCCAGCAGTTCAACAGGGGGCGCCACCGGGGAGCTGTTTTTT | CASSSTGGATGELFF | TRBV6-5 | TRBD1 | . | TRBJ2-2
TGTGCCACCAGCAGAGATAGGGGATCTACTGGGACCCAGTACTTC | CATSRDRGSTGTQYF | TRBV15 | . | once | TRBJ2-5
TGTGCCAGCAGCTATCCGCGGGATCCCTACGAGCAGTACTTC | CASSYPRDPYEQYF | TRBV7-9 | . | . | TRBJ2-7
TGTGCCAGCAGCGTCGACAGGGCCTACGAGCAGTACTTC | CASSVDRAYEQYF | TRBV5-5 | TRBD1 | . | TRBJ2-7
TGCGCCAGCAGCCAATCCAGGGGGCTGGGCACTGAAGCTTTCTTT | CASSQSRGLGTEAFF | TRBV4-3 | TRBD1 | . | TRBJ1-1
TGTGCCAGCAGCTCCGGGCTCAGGGAAGATGGCACAGATACGCAGTATTTT | CASSSGLREDGTDTQYF | TRBV11-3 | . | . | TRBJ2-3
TGTGCCTGGAGTGGACAGGGGCTATCCTACAATGAGCAGTTCTTC | CAWSGQGLSYNEQFF | TRBV30 | TRBD1 | . | TRBJ2-1
TGTGCCAGCAGCTCCGGACAGGGGGTGACTGAAGCTTTCTTT | CASSSGQGVTEAFF | TRBV7-3 | TRBD1 | . | TRBJ1-1
TGCGCCAGCAGTCCGACCGACAGGGGTATGGACACTGAAGCTTTCTTT | CASSPTDRGMDTEAFF | TRBV5-1 | TRBD1 | . | TRBJ1-1
TGCGCCAGCAGCCGGGACAGGGGAGGTTTTGGTCCTTTTAGTTCCTACGAGCAGTACTTC | CASSRDRGGFGPFSSYEQYF | TRBV4-3 | TRBD1 | . | TRBJ2-7
TGTGCCAGCAGACACAACTACGAGCAGTACTTC | CASRHNYEQYF | TRBV6-6 | . | . | TRBJ2-7
TGTGCCAGCAGTCCCCCGACAGGGGTCGAAAAACTGTTTTTT | CASSPPTGVEKLFF | TRBV28 | TRBD1 | . | TRBJ1-4
TGCGCCAGCAGCCAAGATGCCAGGGGATACAATGAGCAGTTCTTC | CASSQDARGYNEQFF | TRBV4-3 | . | once | TRBJ2-1
TGCGCCAGCAGCCAAGACCTGGGGGGGTACGAGCAGTACTTC | CASSQDLGGYEQYF | TRBV4-1 | TRBD2 | . | TRBJ2-7
TGCAGCGTACTAGGCCTTGGGGAGCAGTACTTC | CSVLGLGEQYF | TRBV29-1 | . | . | TRBJ2-7
TGCAGCGTGGCGGGACTAGCGGGGAACAATGAGCAGTTCTTC | CSVAGLAGNNEQFF | TRBV29-1 | TRBD2 | . | TRBJ2-1
TGTGCCAGCAGTTACTCGGGACAAAACTCTGGAAACACCATATATTTT | CASSYSGQNSGNTIYF | TRBV6-5 | . | . | TRBJ1-3
TGTGCCAGCAGTGAATTCGAGGGAGCGGGAGTCCAGTACTTC | CASSEFEGAGVQYF | TRBV6-1 | TRBD2 | few | TRBJ2-7
TGTGCCAGCAGTACAGGGATGCTTAGCAATCAGCCCCAGCATTTT | CASSTGMLSNQPQHF | TRBV2 | . | few | TRBJ1-5
TGTGCCAGCACACCGGGCGGGGTCGAGCAGTACTTC | CASTPGGVEQYF | TRBV18 | . | . | TRBJ2-7
TGTGCCAGCAGCTTACGTGGGGAGGGAGGCTACACCTTC | CASSLRGEGGYTF | TRBV7-2 | . | . | TRBJ1-2